This TCR beta chain was identified during a study of OX40 agonist ivuxolimab in advanced cancers. Study in general: The patients received ivuxolimab by intravenous route every 2 weeks at 0.01 to 10 mg/kg.

Turning to this clone: Its specificity is unknown.

Profiling relied on immunoSEQ multiplex PCR, and the TCRdb table lists in-frame clones only, not all of them. The data show under 80,000 clones, more than 75% seen once. This CDR3 region has 16 residues. Germline assignment: CDR1 SGDLS and CDR2 YYNGEE. V dropped 0 bases and J dropped 6 bases, with 16 bases sitting between them. Study-wide points: CD4+ T cells averaged fewer expanded clones than CD8+ T cells. Among expanded peripheral T cells, antigen specificity went undetermined. People who partly responded at 0.1-3.0 mg/kg had some of the least clonal expansion seen.

The chain has TRBV9 and TRBJ2-1; weak D call: TRBD2 (5 bases). Here the sequenced sample was CD4+ or CD8+ T cells sorted from blood, taken in a trial of the OX40 agonist ivuxolimab. This clonotype was sampled from an adult with an advanced solid tumor such as melanoma, head and neck, liver or kidney cancer. CDR3 amino acids: CASSVGGLPLANEQFF. The CDR3 region has the DNA TGTGCCAGCAGCGTAGGAGGGCTCCCCTTGGCCAATGAGCAGTTCTTC.